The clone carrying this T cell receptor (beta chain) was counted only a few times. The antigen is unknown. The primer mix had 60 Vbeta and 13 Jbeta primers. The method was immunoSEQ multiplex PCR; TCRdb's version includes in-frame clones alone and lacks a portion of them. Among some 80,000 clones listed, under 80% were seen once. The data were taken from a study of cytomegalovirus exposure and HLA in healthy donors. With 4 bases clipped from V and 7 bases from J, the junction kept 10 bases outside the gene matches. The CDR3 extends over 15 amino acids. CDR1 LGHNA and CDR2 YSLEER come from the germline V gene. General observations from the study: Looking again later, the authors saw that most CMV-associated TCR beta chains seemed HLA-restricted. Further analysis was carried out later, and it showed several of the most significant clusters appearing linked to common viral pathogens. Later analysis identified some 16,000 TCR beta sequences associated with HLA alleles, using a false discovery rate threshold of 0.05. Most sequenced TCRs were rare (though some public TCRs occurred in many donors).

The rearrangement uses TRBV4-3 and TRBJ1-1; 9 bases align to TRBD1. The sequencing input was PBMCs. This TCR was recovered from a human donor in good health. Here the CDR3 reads CASSRKVGQGREAFF. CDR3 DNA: TGCGCCAGCAGCCGAAAGGTGGGACAGGGACGTGAAGCTTTCTTT.